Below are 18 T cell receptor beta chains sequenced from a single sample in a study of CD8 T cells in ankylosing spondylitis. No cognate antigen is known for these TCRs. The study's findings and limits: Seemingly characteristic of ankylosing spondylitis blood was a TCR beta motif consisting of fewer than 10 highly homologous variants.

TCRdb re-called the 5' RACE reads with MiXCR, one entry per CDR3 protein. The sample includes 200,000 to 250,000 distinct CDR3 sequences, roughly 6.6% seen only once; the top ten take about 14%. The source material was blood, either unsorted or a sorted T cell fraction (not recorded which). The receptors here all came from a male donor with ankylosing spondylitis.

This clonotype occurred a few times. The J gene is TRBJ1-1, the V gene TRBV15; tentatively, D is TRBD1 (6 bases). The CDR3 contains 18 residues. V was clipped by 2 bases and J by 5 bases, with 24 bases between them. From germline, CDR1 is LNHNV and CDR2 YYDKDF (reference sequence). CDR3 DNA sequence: TGTGCCACCAGCAGACCTCCTTTCAGGGGCTCGGGATCGACTGAAGCTTTCTTT. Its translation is CATSRPPFRGSGSTEAFF. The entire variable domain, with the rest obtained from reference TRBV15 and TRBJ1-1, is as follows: DAMVIQNPRYQVTQFGKPVTLSCSQTLNHNVMYWYQQKSSQAPKLLFHYYDKDFNNEADTPDNFQSRRPNTSFCFLDIRSPGLGDTAMYLCATSRPPFRGSGSTEAFFGQGTRLTVV.

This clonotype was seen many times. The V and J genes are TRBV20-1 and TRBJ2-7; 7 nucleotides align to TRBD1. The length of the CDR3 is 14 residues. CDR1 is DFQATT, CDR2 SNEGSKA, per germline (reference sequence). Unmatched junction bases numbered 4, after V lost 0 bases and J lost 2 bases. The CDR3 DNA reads TGCAGTGCTAGAGAGTGGACAGGAACCTACGAGCAGTACTTC. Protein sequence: CSAREWTGTYEQYF.

The CDR3 DNA is TGTGCCAGCAGCTTAGGCCGGGCGGGGAAACCTTACAATGAGCAGTTCTTC. Its protein is CASSLGRAGKPYNEQFF. The rearrangement links TRBV7-3 to TRBJ2-1; maybe TRBD2 (6 bases). Germline V gene lookup returns CDR1 SGHTA and CDR2 FQGTGA. The CDR3 loop spans 17 amino acids. V was clipped by 2 bases and J by 4 bases, with 18 bases between them.

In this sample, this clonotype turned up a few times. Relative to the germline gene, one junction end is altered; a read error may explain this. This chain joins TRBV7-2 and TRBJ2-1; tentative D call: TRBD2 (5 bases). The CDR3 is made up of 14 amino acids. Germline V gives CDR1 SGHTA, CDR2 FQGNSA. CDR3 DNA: TGTGCCAGCAGCTTAACCGAGGACTTTAATGGGCAGTTCTTC. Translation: CASSLTEDFNGQFF.

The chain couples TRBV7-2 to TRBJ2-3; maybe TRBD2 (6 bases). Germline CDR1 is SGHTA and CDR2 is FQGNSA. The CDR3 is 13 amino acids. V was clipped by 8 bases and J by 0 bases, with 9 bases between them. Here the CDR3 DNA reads TGTGCCAGCGGGGGGTTTAGCACAGATACGCAGTATTTT. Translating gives CASGGFSTDTQYF.

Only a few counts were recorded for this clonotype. The CDR3 loop is CASRTGARGETQYF. For the CDR3, the DNA is TGTGCCAGCAGAACCGGGGCCCGGGGAGAGACCCAGTACTTC. The gene calls are TRBV7-2 and TRBJ2-5; D tentatively fits TRBD1 or TRBD2 (5 bases each). CDR1 and CDR2 from the germline V gene are SGHTA and FQGNSA. The CDR3 runs 14 residues. V was clipped by 6 bases and J by 4 bases, with 15 bases between them.

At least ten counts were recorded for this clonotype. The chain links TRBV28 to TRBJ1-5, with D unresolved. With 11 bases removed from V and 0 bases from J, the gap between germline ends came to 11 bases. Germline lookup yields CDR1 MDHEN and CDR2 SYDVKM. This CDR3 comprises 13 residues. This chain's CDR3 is CALAGDSNQPQHF. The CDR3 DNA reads TGTGCCTTGGCAGGTGATAGCAATCAGCCCCAGCATTTT.

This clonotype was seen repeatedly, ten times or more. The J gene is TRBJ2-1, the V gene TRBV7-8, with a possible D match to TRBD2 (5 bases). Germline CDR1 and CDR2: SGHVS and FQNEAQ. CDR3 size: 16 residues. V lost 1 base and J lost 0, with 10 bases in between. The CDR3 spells CASSLGVGNSYNEQFF. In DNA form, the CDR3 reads TGTGCCAGCAGCTTAGGGGTCGGGAACTCCTACAATGAGCAGTTCTTC.

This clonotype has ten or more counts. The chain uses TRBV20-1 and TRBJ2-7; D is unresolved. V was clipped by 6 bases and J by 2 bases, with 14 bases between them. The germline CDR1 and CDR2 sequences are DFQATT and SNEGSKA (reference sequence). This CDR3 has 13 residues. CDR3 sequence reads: CSARISEPYEQYF. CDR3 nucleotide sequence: TGCAGTGCGCGAATCAGCGAACCCTACGAGCAGTACTTC.

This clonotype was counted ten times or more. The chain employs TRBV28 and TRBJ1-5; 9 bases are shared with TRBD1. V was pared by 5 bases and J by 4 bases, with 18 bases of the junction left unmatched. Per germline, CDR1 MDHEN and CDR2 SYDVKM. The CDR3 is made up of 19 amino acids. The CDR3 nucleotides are TGTGCCAGCAGTGGCCTCGGGACAGGGATGGGTATACGGAATCAGCCCCAGCATTTT. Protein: CASSGLGTGMGIRNQPQHF. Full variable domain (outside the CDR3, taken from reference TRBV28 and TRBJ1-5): DVKVTQSSRYLVKRTGEKVFLECVQDMDHENMFWYRQDPGLGLRLIYFSYDVKMKEKGDIPEGYSVSREKKERFSLILESASTNQTSMYLCASSGLGTGMGIRNQPQHFGDGTRLSIL.

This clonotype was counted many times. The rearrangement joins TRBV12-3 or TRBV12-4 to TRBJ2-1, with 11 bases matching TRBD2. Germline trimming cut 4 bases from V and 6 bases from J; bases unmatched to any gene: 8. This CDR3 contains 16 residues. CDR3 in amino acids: CASSSSSSGGTNEQFF. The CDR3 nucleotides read TGTGCCAGCAGTTCATCGTCTAGCGGGGGGACCAATGAGCAGTTCTTC.

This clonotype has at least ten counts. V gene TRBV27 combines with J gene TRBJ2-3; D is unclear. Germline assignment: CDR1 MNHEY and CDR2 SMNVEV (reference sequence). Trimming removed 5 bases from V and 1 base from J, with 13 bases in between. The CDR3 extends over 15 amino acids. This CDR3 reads CASSPTGLGTDTQYF. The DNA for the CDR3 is TGTGCCAGCAGTCCCACGGGTCTAGGCACAGATACGCAGTATTTT.

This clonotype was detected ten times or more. The chain's CDR3 is CSARDPGAPRQETQYF. The CDR3 coding sequence is TGCAGTGCTAGAGATCCCGGGGCGCCTCGCCAAGAGACCCAGTACTTC. This rearrangement joins TRBV20-1 to TRBJ2-5, with D perhaps matching TRBD1 or TRBD2 (5 bases each). Per germline, CDR1 DFQATT and CDR2 SNEGSKA (reference sequence). The CDR3 runs to 16 residues. V dropped 0 bases and J dropped 1 base, with 15 bases sitting between them.

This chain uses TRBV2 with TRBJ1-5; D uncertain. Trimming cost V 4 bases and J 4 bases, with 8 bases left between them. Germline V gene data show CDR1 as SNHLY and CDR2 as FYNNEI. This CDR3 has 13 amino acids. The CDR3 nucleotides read TGTGCCAGCAGTGTGACGGTAAATCAGCCCCAGCATTTT. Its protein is CASSVTVNQPQHF.

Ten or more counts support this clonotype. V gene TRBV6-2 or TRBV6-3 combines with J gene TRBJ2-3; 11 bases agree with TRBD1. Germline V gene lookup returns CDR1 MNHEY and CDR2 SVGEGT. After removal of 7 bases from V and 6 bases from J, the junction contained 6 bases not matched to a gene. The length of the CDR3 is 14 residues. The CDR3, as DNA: TGTGCCAGCATCGGGACAGGGGGTTCCGATACGCAGTATTTT. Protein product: CASIGTGGSDTQYF.

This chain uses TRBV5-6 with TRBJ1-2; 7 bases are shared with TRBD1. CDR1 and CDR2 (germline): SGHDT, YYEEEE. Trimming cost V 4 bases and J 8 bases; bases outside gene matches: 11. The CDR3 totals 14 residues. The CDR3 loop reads CASSVGTELVGYTF. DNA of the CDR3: TGTGCCAGCAGCGTGGGGACAGAACTAGTAGGCTACACCTTC.

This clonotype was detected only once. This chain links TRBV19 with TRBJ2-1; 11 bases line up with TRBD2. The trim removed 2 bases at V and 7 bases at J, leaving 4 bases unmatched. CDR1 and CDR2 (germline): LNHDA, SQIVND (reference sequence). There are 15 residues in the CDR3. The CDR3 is CASSIPWTSGNEQFF. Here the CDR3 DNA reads TGTGCCAGTAGTATACCCTGGACTAGCGGGAATGAGCAGTTCTTC.

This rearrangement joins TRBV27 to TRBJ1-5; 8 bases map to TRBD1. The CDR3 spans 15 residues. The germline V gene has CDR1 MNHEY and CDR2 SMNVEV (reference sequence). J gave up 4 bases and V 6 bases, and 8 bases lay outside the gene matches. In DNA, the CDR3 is TGTGCCAGCAGCCCAGACAGGGGAGATAATCAGCCCCAGCATTTT. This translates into CASSPDRGDNQPQHF.